Listed below are T cell receptor beta chains from one sample, sequenced in a study of blood T cell repertoires in COVID-19. TCRdb's table, derived via immunoSEQ multiplex PCR, lists solely in-frame clones and lacks some. The sample consists of tens of thousands of clones, 80% to 95% of them appearing once. Sequences were obtained from peripheral blood. Receptors originate from a human donor with active COVID-19. The donor label of this sample is uncertain. Both conserved end residues are part of each CDR3. Clone size appears in some rows only: once, few, many, or a class for an expanded clone.

CDR3	size	V
CASSSLAGGTDTQYF	once	TRBV27
CASSYWTSGGFYNEQFF	-	TRBV11-3
CASSGGQGAGTGELFF	-	TRBV9
CASSPTVGGHEQYF	-	TRBV9
CASSLVASEYGYTF	-	TRBV5-5
CASSVGGDRDLNEQFF	-	TRBV9
CASRTWTSGSVGNIQYF	-	TRBV11-2
CASSDRTGRNEQFF	-	TRBV2
CASSLGAGGITDTQYF	-	TRBV7-2
CASSESRGWPNTGELFF	-	TRBV6-1
CASSLAGADNEQFF	once	TRBV7-3
CASSLLDTTYEQYF	-	TRBV27
CASSYREGTEAFF	-	TRBV6-5
CASSQGGAAGGSYGYTF	-	TRBV4-1
CASSLTGDTEAFF	-	TRBV27
CASSDRGEKLFF	-	TRBV6-1
CATRAGSSYEQYF	-	TRBV15
CASSTTSTGSGELFF	-	TRBV28
CASGLVRDSNENTEAFF	-	TRBV12-5
CASSLGGVETDTQYF	once	TRBV5-1
CSASAGGGGTDTQYF	once	TRBV20-1
CASRAAGGTGYGYTF	-	TRBV2
CASSQDLERITEAFF	-	TRBV4-2
CASSLSSTDTQYF	-	TRBV5-4
CASSFISGDRDIQPQHF	-	TRBV7-8
CASSLDRGVTEAFF	-	TRBV4-2
CASRTPGTEAFF	-	TRBV19
CASSTGQGQTLGYTF	-	TRBV27
CASSLSTGGETQYF	-	TRBV5-1
CASSSGTGQREQFF	-	TRBV5-4
CASSEPAGGNEQYF	-	TRBV25-1
CASSPSKNTEAFF	-	TRBV18
CASSPTDTYEQYF	-	TRBV18
CASSQGLTQETQYF	-	TRBV4-3
CASSVLTGGNEKLFF	-	TRBV5-1
CASSPTGGGTDTQYF	-	TRBV7-9
CASSVDRVGTGELFF	-	TRBV9
CASSKGQSQGELFF	-	TRBV5-8
CASRFGLVGRDTQYF	-	TRBV11-2
CATQPKPGLINSPLHF	-	TRBV19
CASSDGRGPRNEQFF	-	TRBV6-4
CASSTRKVTGLKGANYGYTF	few	TRBV9
CASSLLQGGSPLHF	-	TRBV5-8
CASRAGVATNEKLFF	-	TRBV2
CASSSGQGPEKLFF	-	TRBV5-1
CATSRSTQETQYF	once	TRBV15
CASSMYSGGPGTQYF	-	TRBV19
CASSREGQAGSPLHF	-	TRBV19
CASSPGQGYNEQFF	-	TRBV4-1
CATSTPKGREAYEQYF	-	TRBV15
CASSPREFTDTQYF	-	TRBV18
CASSQLATTSTDTQYF	-	TRBV7-6
CASSLEGPGGSSYEQYF	-	TRBV7-6
CASSPGGGKNTEAFF	-	TRBV7-6
CASSRQPGLLNTGELFF	-	TRBV3-1/TRBV3-2